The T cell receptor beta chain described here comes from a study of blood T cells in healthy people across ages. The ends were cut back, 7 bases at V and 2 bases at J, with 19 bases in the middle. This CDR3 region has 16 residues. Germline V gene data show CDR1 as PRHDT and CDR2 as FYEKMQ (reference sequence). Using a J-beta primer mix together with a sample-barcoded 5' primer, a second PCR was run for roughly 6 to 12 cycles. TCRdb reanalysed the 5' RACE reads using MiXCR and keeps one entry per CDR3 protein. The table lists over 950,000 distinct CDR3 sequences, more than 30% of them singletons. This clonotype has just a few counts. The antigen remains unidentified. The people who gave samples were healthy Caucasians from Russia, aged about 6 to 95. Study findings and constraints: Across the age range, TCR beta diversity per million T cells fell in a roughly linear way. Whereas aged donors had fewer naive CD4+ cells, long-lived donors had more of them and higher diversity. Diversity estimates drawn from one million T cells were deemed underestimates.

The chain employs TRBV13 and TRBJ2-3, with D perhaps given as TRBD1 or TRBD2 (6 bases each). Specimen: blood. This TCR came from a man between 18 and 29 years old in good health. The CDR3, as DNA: TGTGCCAGCAACAGAGGGGGGACTGACAACACAGATACGCAGTATTTT. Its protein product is CASNRGGTDNTDTQYF.